These 4 T cell receptor beta chains were all obtained from the same sample, sequenced in a study of blood T cell repertoires in COVID-19 (dated by TCRdb to 2019 to 2021). The library was made by the immunoSEQ multiplex PCR assay. TCRdb provides this immuneACCESS table in a form limited to in-frame rearrangements. Some clones are lacking; in checked studies, under half of them reflect an unresolved V gene, and why the rest are absent is not known. Counted in this sample were about 200,000 clones; roughly 89% of them appeared once. Clones ranked in the top ten supply 3.5% to 4.5% of the sample. Sequenced material: PBMCs or T cells enriched from blood (not recorded which). Every receptor here comes from a woman aged 25 to 39 with acute COVID-19.

J is TRBJ2-3 and V is TRBV29-1, with D possibly TRBD2 on 5 matching bases. The CDR3 loop spans 13 amino acids. Germline lookup yields CDR1 SQVTM and CDR2 ANQGSEA. V shed 5 bases and J shed 4 bases, with 13 bases lying between them. The CDR3 spells CSVRGSRSDTQYF. Written as DNA, the CDR3 is TGCAGCGTTCGGGGATCTAGATCAGATACGCAGTATTTT.

The chain couples TRBV28 to TRBJ1-4; 8 positions agree with TRBD1. J was trimmed by 4 bases and V by 9 bases; bases with no gene match: 19. Germline lookup yields CDR1 MDHEN and CDR2 SYDVKM. CDR3 length equals 18 residues. CDR3 region: CASRRPPFTGGGNEKLFF. For the CDR3, the DNA is TGTGCCAGTCGCCGCCCTCCGTTTACAGGGGGTGGTAATGAAAAACTGTTTTTT.

The chain couples TRBV10-1 to TRBJ1-5; 8 bases are shared with TRBD1. Germline V lookup: CDR1 WNHNN, CDR2 SYGVQD (reference sequence). This CDR3 contains 17 residues. V was clipped by 1 base and J by 0 bases; unmatched bases: 5. Here the CDR3 DNA reads TGCGCCAGCAGTGAGTACAAGACAGGGGTTAGCAATCAGCCCCAGCATTTT. The encoded protein is CASSEYKTGVSNQPQHF.

The chain employs TRBV6-5 and TRBJ1-4; D is possibly TRBD1 (6 bases). V lost 7 bases to trimming and J lost 8 bases, with 17 bases between them. The CDR3 has 14 amino acids. Germline values: CDR1 MNHEY, CDR2 SVGAGI. This CDR3 is CASTRRGRDEKLFF. In nucleotides, the CDR3 is TGTGCCAGCACCCGCAGGGGAAGAGACGAAAAACTGTTTTTT.